Shown below are 32 T cell receptor beta chains from a single sample sequenced in a study of cytomegalovirus exposure and HLA in healthy donors. 13 Jbeta primers and 60 Vbeta primers were used for the PCR. Here immunoSEQ multiplex PCR was the method, and the copy in TCRdb shows in-frame clones only, minus some. The sample has some 130,000 clones; approximately 86% are singletons. The material sequenced was PBMCs. The source of these receptors is a boy aged 10-17 years in good health and CMV-seronegative.

The rearrangement joins TRBV4-1 to TRBJ1-2; no clear D. Trimming removed 0 bases at V and 3 bases at J, with 5 bases between. The germline V gene encodes CDR1 MGHRA and CDR2 YSYEKL. The CDR3 has 13 amino acids. The CDR3 loop reads CASSQESDYGYTF. Written as DNA, the CDR3 is TGCGCCAGCAGCCAAGAGTCGGACTATGGCTACACCTTC.

This sequence joins TRBV4-3 and TRBJ1-2; possibly TRBD1 for D (6 bases). This CDR3 has 16 amino acids. The germline CDR1 and CDR2 sequences are LGHNA and YSLEER. Trimming removed 0 bases at V and 4 bases at J, with 15 bases between. In DNA form, the CDR3 reads TGCGCCAGCAGCCAAGAGGGGGACATCGGGGCCTATGGCTACACCTTC. Protein sequence: CASSQEGDIGAYGYTF.

The gene calls are TRBV6-1 and TRBJ1-4; unclear D gene. Germline CDR1 reads MNHNS; CDR2 reads SASEGT. The CDR3 totals 16 residues. Trimming cost V 4 bases and J 5 bases, with 17 bases left between them. Here the CDR3 reads CASSGTPEFVNEKLFF. The CDR3 DNA is TGTGCCAGCAGTGGAACTCCGGAGTTTGTAAATGAAAAACTGTTTTTT.

This rearrangement joins TRBV11-3 to TRBJ1-1, with D perhaps matching TRBD1 (5 bases). V lost 1 base, J lost 2 bases, and 8 bases lay in between. There are 14 residues in the CDR3. Germline lookup yields CDR1 SGHNT and CDR2 YENEEA. This CDR3 is CASSLGQGNTEAFF. In DNA, the CDR3 is TGTGCCAGCAGCTTAGGGCAGGGCAACACTGAAGCTTTCTTT. Looking up the rest from reference TRBV11-3 and TRBJ1-1 gives the full variable domain: EAGVVQSPRYKIIEKKQPVAFWCNPISGHNTLYWYLQNLGQGPELLIRYENEEAVDDSQLPKDRFSAERLKGVDSTLKIQPAELGDSAVYLCASSLGQGNTEAFFGQGTRLTVV.

This sequence joins TRBV27 and TRBJ1-1; D is possibly TRBD1 (5 bases). CDR3 size: 14 residues. Germline V lookup: CDR1 MNHEY, CDR2 SMNVEV (reference sequence). Deletions cut 2 bases from V and 1 base from J, with 8 bases between. This CDR3 reads CASSLMGGNTEAFF. The CDR3 DNA sequence: TGTGCCAGCAGTTTAATGGGGGGGAACACTGAAGCTTTCTTT.

V gene TRBV4-3 combines with J gene TRBJ1-6; 7 bases are shared with TRBD1. CDR1 LGHNA and CDR2 YSLEER come from the germline V gene. Trimming took 3 bases from V and 0 from J; bases not matched to a gene: 5. This CDR3 is built from 17 residues. The CDR3: CASSQGRDSSYNSPLHF. The CDR3 DNA sequence: TGCGCCAGCAGCCAGGGACGGGACAGCTCCTATAATTCACCCCTCCACTTT.

The rearrangement links TRBV30 to TRBJ1-1, with a possible D match to TRBD1 (5 bases). The CDR3 loop spans 13 amino acids. Trimming pared 3 bases from V and 4 bases from J, leaving 12 bases between. The germline gives CDR1 GTSNPN, CDR2 SVGIG (reference sequence). CDR3 in DNA: TGTGCCTGGAGAGAGAGGGGAGGCACTGAAGCTTTCTTT. It specifies CAWRERGGTEAFF.

V and J are TRBV7-2 and TRBJ2-7; TRBD2 is a possible D gene (5 bases). Germline-derived CDR1 and CDR2 are SGHTA and FQGNSA. The CDR3 is 14 amino acids. V lost 7 bases and J 3 bases, leaving 16 bases between the germline ends. CDR3 bases: TGTGCCAGCATCCCCAAAGAAGGACTCTACGAGCAGTACTTC. This translates into CASIPKEGLYEQYF.

The CDR3 here is CAWSHGTSGRAFLGDTQYF. The CDR3 nucleotides are TGTGCCTGGAGTCACGGGACTAGCGGGAGGGCATTCTTAGGGGATACGCAGTATTTT. The chain has TRBV30 and TRBJ2-3; 16 bases align to TRBD2. The CDR3 is 19 residues long. The V gene's germline CDR1 is GTSNPN and CDR2 SVGIG (reference sequence). The ends lost 2 bases at V and 6 bases at J; junction bases unmatched: 14.

The gene calls are TRBV27 and TRBJ2-1, with 12 positions matching TRBD2. The CDR3 runs 19 residues. Germline V gene data show CDR1 as MNHEY and CDR2 as SMNVEV (reference sequence). The J segment lost 1 base and the V segment lost 5 bases, leaving 12 bases of the junction unmatched. The DNA for the CDR3 is TGTGCCAGCAGTCCGAGACTAGCGGGAGATCTGGGATCCTACAATGAGCAGTTCTTC. This translates into CASSPRLAGDLGSYNEQFF.

This clone occurred once. The gene calls are TRBV4-2 and TRBJ2-2; TRBD2 matches at 14 bases. Looked up from germline, CDR1 is LGHNA and CDR2 is YNFKEQ. The CDR3 has 16 residues. Germline trimming cut 1 base from V and 6 bases from J; bases unmatched to any gene: 1. CDR3 DNA sequence: TGTGCCAGCAGCCAAGGACTAGCGGGGGGGCCCGGGGAGCTGTTTTTT. It yields the protein CASSQGLAGGPGELFF.

The chain carries TRBV27 and TRBJ1-5; 7 nucleotides line up with TRBD1. There are 14 residues in the CDR3. The V gene end was trimmed by 8 bases and the J gene end by 9 bases; junction bases not matched to a gene: 13. Germline V gives CDR1 MNHEY, CDR2 SMNVEV (reference sequence). The CDR3 spells CASAQGGLPWPQHF. CDR3 DNA sequence: TGTGCCAGCGCCCAGGGGGGCCTTCCTTGGCCCCAGCATTTT.

This clone was counted a few times. The chain has TRBV7-9 and TRBJ1-1, with 7 nucleotides matching TRBD1. Germline values: CDR1 SEHNR, CDR2 FQNEAQ (reference sequence). The length of the CDR3 is 15 residues. V lost 0 bases to trimming and J lost 3 bases; unmatched junction nucleotides: 4. DNA for the CDR3: TGTGCCAGCAGCTTAGCCCTCGGGACAGACACTGAAGCTTTCTTT. Its translation: CASSLALGTDTEAFF.

This rearrangement joins TRBV5-4 to TRBJ2-7, with 7 bases lining up with TRBD1. The CDR3 sequence is 14 residues long. Losses at the gene ends were 1 base for V and 3 bases for J; bases not matched to a gene: 4. CDR1 is SGHNT, CDR2 YYREEE, per germline (reference sequence). The CDR3 sequence: CASSLQGQNYEQYF. The CDR3 DNA reads TGTGCCAGCAGCTTGCAGGGACAGAACTACGAGCAGTACTTC. The entire variable domain, with the rest obtained from reference TRBV5-4 and TRBJ2-7, is as follows: ETGVTQSPTHLIKTRGQQVTLRCSSQSGHNTVSWYQQALGQGPQFIFQYYREEENGRGNFPPRFSGLQFPNYSSELNVNALELDDSALYLCASSLQGQNYEQYFGPGTRLTVT.

The rearrangement links TRBV7-3 to TRBJ2-1, with TRBD2 identical over 7 bases. This CDR3 is 16 amino acids long. Trimming cost V 2 bases and J 4 bases; bases outside gene matches: 8. In germline, CDR1 is SGHTA, CDR2 FQGTGA. The DNA of the CDR3 is TGTGCCAGCAGCTTAGGGGCGGGAGCTTTATACAATGAGCAGTTCTTC. Translating it yields CASSLGAGALYNEQFF. The full variable domain, in which reference TRBV7-3 and TRBJ2-1 provide the parts outside the CDR3, is GAGVSQTPSNKVTEKGKYVELRCDPISGHTALYWYRQSLGQGPEFLIYFQGTGAADDSGLPNDRFFAVRPEGSVSTLKIQRTERGDSAVYLCASSLGAGALYNEQFFGPGTRLTVL.

This clone was counted only a few times. This chain uses TRBV4-3 with TRBJ2-1; D gene ambiguous. Germline V gene sequence: CDR1 LGHNA, CDR2 YSLEER. The CDR3 runs 15 residues. Trimming took 1 base from V and 1 from J, leaving 8 bases between them. CDR3 sequence reads: CASSQVASSYNEQFF. DNA for the CDR3: TGCGCCAGCAGCCAAGTAGCATCTTCCTACAATGAGCAGTTCTTC.

The chain joins TRBV4-3 to TRBJ2-1; no clear D gene. The CDR3 sequence is 15 residues long. Germline V gene sequence: CDR1 LGHNA, CDR2 YSLEER. The V gene lost 0 bases and the J gene lost 4 bases, with 10 bases spanning the gap. The CDR3 spells CASSQDFQQYNEQFF. The CDR3 region has the DNA TGCGCCAGCAGCCAAGATTTTCAACAGTACAATGAGCAGTTCTTC.

The gene calls are TRBV6-1 and TRBJ1-1; no firm D call. The V end was cut by 3 bases, the J end by 2 bases, with 13 bases between. The CDR3 covers 15 residues. Germline V gene data show CDR1 as MNHNS and CDR2 as SASEGT. The CDR3 bases are TGTGCCAGCAGTGATAGTCCCAACCCCAACACTGAAGCTTTCTTT. It yields the protein CASSDSPNPNTEAFF.

CDR3 amino acids: CASSQVLMTEAYEQYF. The CDR3 region has the DNA TGTGCCAGCAGCCAGGTGTTAATGACCGAAGCCTACGAGCAGTACTTC. The V and J genes are TRBV11-1 and TRBJ2-7, with D hard to call. V gave up 5 bases and J gave up 2 bases, with 19 bases separating them. This CDR3 region has 16 residues. Germline CDR1 reads SGHAT; CDR2 reads FQDESV (reference sequence).

This chain connects TRBV6-5 to TRBJ1-6; D might be TRBD1 (5 bases). This CDR3 comprises 15 residues. Trimming removed 0 bases from V and 10 bases from J, with 13 bases in between. Germline CDR1 MNHEY, CDR2 SVGAGI. CDR3 nucleotides: TGTGCCAGCAGTTACTCGAAACAGGTCCGCTCACCCCTCCACTTT. Amino acid sequence: CASSYSKQVRSPLHF.

The gene calls are TRBV19 and TRBJ2-7; 8 nucleotides line up with TRBD2. The CDR3 sequence is 15 residues long. V lost 5 bases and J lost 0; bases outside the gene matches: 6. Germline V gene sequence: CDR1 LNHDA, CDR2 SQIVND (reference sequence). The CDR3 is CASSLSGAYSYEQYF. The DNA for the CDR3 is TGTGCCAGTAGTCTTAGCGGGGCCTACTCCTACGAGCAGTACTTC.

This clone was observed once. The chain recombines TRBV5-1 with TRBJ2-7, with D possibly TRBD1 on 6 matching bases. V dropped 4 bases and J dropped 4 bases, with 15 bases sitting between them. Per germline, CDR1 SGHRS and CDR2 YFSETQ. CDR3 length: 14 residues. The CDR3: CASSGSGADYEQYF. In nucleotides, the CDR3 is TGCGCCAGCAGCGGTTCAGGGGCTGATTACGAGCAGTACTTC.

This clone has just a few counts. The chain carries TRBV29-1 and TRBJ1-1; TRBD1 matches at 8 bases. Germline V gene sequence: CDR1 SQVTM, CDR2 ANQGSEA. The CDR3 length is 13 residues. V was pared by 2 bases and J by 5 bases, with 4 bases of the junction left unmatched. For the CDR3, the DNA is TGCAGCGTTGAACTTGACAGGGGTACTGAAGCTTTCTTT. It encodes CSVELDRGTEAFF.

The gene calls are TRBV5-4 and TRBJ2-3; D unclear. The germline V gene encodes CDR1 SGHNT and CDR2 YYREEE (reference sequence). The CDR3 spans 12 residues. V dropped 1 base and J dropped 5 bases, with 5 bases sitting between them. CDR3 residues: CASSLTVDTQYF. The CDR3 coding sequence is TGTGCCAGCAGCTTGACGGTAGATACGCAGTATTTT.

The rearrangement links TRBV29-1 to TRBJ2-7, with D possibly matching TRBD1 (6 bases). The CDR3 runs 12 residues. The V gene's germline CDR1 is SQVTM and CDR2 ANQGSEA. V was clipped by 8 bases and J by 3 bases, with 14 bases between them. This chain's CDR3 is CSIRDNRYEQYF. Written as DNA, the CDR3 is TGCAGCATCAGGGACAACCGCTACGAGCAGTACTTC.

In this sample, this clone turned up once. The CDR3 DNA is TGCGCCAGCAGCCAAGAAGAGTTAGGGGCGAACTACGAGCAGTACTTC. It translates to CASSQEELGANYEQYF. The genes are TRBV4-1 and TRBJ2-7, with D possibly TRBD1 on 5 matching bases. CDR3 length equals 16 residues. The V end was cut by 0 bases, the J end by 3 bases, with 15 bases between. Germline V gives CDR1 MGHRA, CDR2 YSYEKL.

This chain connects TRBV18 to TRBJ2-1; 8 bases map to TRBD2. The CDR3 totals 16 residues. Looked up from germline, CDR1 is KGHSH and CDR2 is LQKENI. The junction had 8 bases not matched to a gene; V was cut back by 5 bases and J by 2 bases. CDR3 protein: CASSTTGTRPYNEQFF. The CDR3 DNA reads as TGTGCCAGCTCAACAACCGGGACTAGACCCTACAATGAGCAGTTCTTC.

The chain links TRBV5-1 to TRBJ2-1; no firm D call. This CDR3 has 13 residues. The germline V gene encodes CDR1 SGHRS and CDR2 YFSETQ. V lost 3 bases to trimming and J lost 8 bases, with 12 bases between them. The CDR3 DNA reads as TGCGCCAGCAGCTGGCGACCAGGTCATGAGCAGTTCTTC. Its translation: CASSWRPGHEQFF.

J is TRBJ2-1 and V is TRBV6-5; 12 bases are shared with TRBD2. Germline trimming cut 4 bases from V and 4 bases from J; bases unmatched to any gene: 5. Germline CDR1 reads MNHEY; CDR2 reads SVGAGI. This CDR3 contains 16 residues. The CDR3 loop reads CASSLTSGSLYNEQFF. CDR3 DNA sequence: TGTGCCAGCAGTTTGACTAGCGGGAGTCTTTACAATGAGCAGTTCTTC.

V and J are TRBV6-6 and TRBJ1-6, with TRBD1 matching 7 bases. V trimming: 2 bases; J trimming: 7 bases; junction bases outside the gene matches: 5. Germline V gene sequence: CDR1 MNHNY, CDR2 SVGAGI (reference sequence). This CDR3 is 15 amino acids long. CDR3 protein: CASSYPGTENSPLHF. In DNA form, the CDR3 reads TGTGCCAGCAGTTACCCTGGGACAGAGAATTCACCCCTCCACTTT.

To note about this clone: At one boundary the junction diverges from the germline segment, which might be a read error. The chain carries TRBV30 and TRBJ1-2, with a tentative D call TRBD1 (5 bases). In germline, CDR1 is GTSNPN, CDR2 SVGIG (reference sequence). The CDR3 contains 11 residues. For the CDR3, the DNA is TGTGCCTGGGGAAGGGACTATGGCTACCCCTTC. Its protein product is CAWGRDYGYPF.

The chain links TRBV4-2 to TRBJ2-7; no definite D call. The V gene lost 5 bases and the J gene lost 0 bases, with 11 bases spanning the gap. This CDR3 is 14 amino acids long. CDR1 and CDR2 from the germline V gene are LGHNA and YNFKEQ. CDR3 nucleotides: TGTGCCAGCAGCGCCCGGGTCAGCTCCTACGAGCAGTACTTC. Encoded protein: CASSARVSSYEQYF.